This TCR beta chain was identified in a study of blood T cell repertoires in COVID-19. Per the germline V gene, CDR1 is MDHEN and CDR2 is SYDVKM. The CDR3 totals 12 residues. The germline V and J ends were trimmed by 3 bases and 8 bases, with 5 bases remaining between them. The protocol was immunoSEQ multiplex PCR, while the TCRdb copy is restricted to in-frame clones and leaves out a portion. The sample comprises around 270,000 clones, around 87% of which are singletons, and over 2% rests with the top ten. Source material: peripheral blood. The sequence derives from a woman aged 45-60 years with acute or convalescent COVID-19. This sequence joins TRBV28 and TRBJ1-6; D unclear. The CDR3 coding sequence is TGTGCCAGCAGTTTTAGTGATTCACCCCTCCACTTT. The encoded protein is CASSFSDSPLHF. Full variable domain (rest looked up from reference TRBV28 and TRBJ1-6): DVKVTQSSRYLVKRTGEKVFLECVQDMDHENMFWYRQDPGLGLRLIYFSYDVKMKEKGDIPEGYSVSREKKERFSLILESASTNQTSMYLCASSFSDSPLHFGNGTRLTVT.